A selection of T cell receptor beta chains follows, all from one sample in a study of cytomegalovirus exposure and HLA in healthy donors. Method: immunoSEQ multiplex PCR; TCRdb's copy keeps in-frame clones and lacks some. Altogether 120,000 or so clones are present, roughly 78% being singletons, with the ten largest covering about 2.6%. Material: PBMCs. The receptors were sampled from a man under 40 in good health and CMV-seronegative. Both conserved end residues are part of each CDR3. Each record gives: J gene, V gene, D gene, clone size, CDR3 DNA, CDR3 protein. The D gene is left open where the match is weak. Clone size is given for some rows only: seen once, a few or many times, or a class if the clone is expanded.

TRBJ1-3 | TRBV6-6 | - | few | TGTGCCAGCAGTTTAGGCGGCACTGTCTCTGGAAACACCATATATTTT | CASSLGGTVSGNTIYF
TRBJ1-5 | TRBV18 | - | once | TGTGCCAGCTCACCACGGGGCTCAAGCAATCAGCCCCAGCATTTT | CASSPRGSSNQPQHF
TRBJ2-5 | TRBV28 | TRBD1 | - | TGTGCCAGCAGACCGACAGGGAGAGAGACCCAGTACTTC | CASRPTGRETQYF
TRBJ2-7 | TRBV6-5 | TRBD2 | - | TGTGCCAGCAGTGAAACTAGCGGGAGTTCCGAGCAGTACTTC | CASSETSGSSEQYF
TRBJ2-1 | TRBV7-9 | - | - | TGTGCCAGCAGCCCTTCCCCAGGGGCTATCGAGCAGTTCTTC | CASSPSPGAIEQFF
TRBJ2-7 | TRBV7-9 | TRBD2 | - | TGTGCCAGCAGCTTAGTTCTGTCTAGCGGGAGTTACGAGCAGTACTTC | CASSLVLSSGSYEQYF
TRBJ1-2 | TRBV6-1 | - | - | TGTGCCAGCACTGATCCTTTACCCCCGAGCAACACCTTC | CASTDPLPPSNTF
TRBJ2-2 | TRBV30 | TRBD2 | - | TGTGCCTGGGACCTCTCGGCGGGAGGAGGGTCCGGGGAGCTGTTTTTT | CAWDLSAGGGSGELFF
TRBJ1-4 | TRBV7-9 | - | - | TGTGCCAGCAGCTTTTCTTCAGTCCATGAAAAACTGTTTTTT | CASSFSSVHEKLFF
TRBJ1-1 | TRBV19 | - | few | TGTGCCAGTAGTATTGGGCATTCGGAAGCTTTCTTT | CASSIGHSEAFF
TRBJ2-7 | TRBV4-1 | TRBD2 | few | TGCGCCAGCAGCCAAGGATTCGAACTAGCGTTTTACGAGCAGTACTTC | CASSQGFELAFYEQYF
TRBJ2-5 | TRBV9 | TRBD1 | - | TGTGCCAGCAGCCCCACCTCCAGGACAGGGGGGGAGACCCAGTACTTC | CASSPTSRTGGETQYF
TRBJ2-3 | TRBV11-2 | TRBD2 | - | TGTGCCAGCAGCTTATCGTTTCCTCGGACTAGCGGTGGCACAGATACGCAGTATTTT | CASSLSFPRTSGGTDTQYF
TRBJ2-1 | TRBV28 | - | few | TGTGCCAGCAGTCTCGGAAGGACAAGCCGGACGAACAATGAGCAGTTCTTC | CASSLGRTSRTNNEQFF
TRBJ2-1 | TRBV9 | - | - | TGTGCCAGCAGCGACGCGGGCAGCTCCTACAATGAGCAGTTCTTC | CASSDAGSSYNEQFF
TRBJ2-6 | TRBV6-1 | - | few | TGTGCCAGCAGTGAAGCCAGTCCAGGGGCCAACGTCCTGACTTTC | CASSEASPGANVLTF
TRBJ1-1 | TRBV28 | TRBD1 | - | TGTGCCAGCAGCGACAGGGGGCTGGGGAACACTGAAGCTTTCTTT | CASSDRGLGNTEAFF
TRBJ2-7 | TRBV30 | TRBD2 | - | TGTGCCTGGACACAACTAGCGGGAGTTTCCGAGCAGTACTTC | CAWTQLAGVSEQYF
TRBJ1-5 | TRBV5-1 | - | - | TGCGCCAGCAGCTTGGCCAGGCCCCTCAATCAGCCCCAGCATTTT | CASSLARPLNQPQHF
TRBJ2-1 | TRBV7-9 | - | - | TGTGCCAGCAGCTTAGACAGGGAAGGGAATGAGCAGTTCTTC | CASSLDREGNEQFF
TRBJ2-1 | TRBV27 | - | once | TGTGCCAGTAGACCTCGGGGCTCCTACAATGAGCAGTTCTTC | CASRPRGSYNEQFF
TRBJ2-7 | TRBV6-6 | TRBD2 | once | TGTGCCAGCAGTTACGAGGAGGCGGGAGGGTACGAGCAGTACTTC | CASSYEEAGGYEQYF
TRBJ1-1 | TRBV12-5 | - | - | TGTGCTAGTGGCTCGACAGACATGAACACTGAAGCTTTCTTT | CASGSTDMNTEAFF
TRBJ2-2 | TRBV6-5 | TRBD1 | - | TGTGCCAGCAGTTCCCCCAGGGGGCCCACCGGGGAGCTGTTTTTT | CASSSPRGPTGELFF
TRBJ2-5 | TRBV5-1 | - | - | TGCGCCAGCAGCTTGGATGTCGGCGGAGAAGAGACCCAGTACTTC | CASSLDVGGEETQYF
TRBJ2-1 | TRBV7-9 | - | - | TGTGCCAGCAGCTCAATATATCCAGAGGCCTACAATGAGCAGTTCTTC | CASSSIYPEAYNEQFF
TRBJ2-7 | TRBV27 | TRBD2 | - | TGTGCCAGCAGTTTAGGGACTAGCGGTATCTCCTACGAGCAGTACTTC | CASSLGTSGISYEQYF
TRBJ2-1 | TRBV27 | TRBD2 | - | TGTGCCAGCGCCTTGTGGGGCCAACTAGCGGGAGGGAGATACAATGAGCAGTTCTTC | CASALWGQLAGGRYNEQFF
TRBJ2-1 | TRBV2 | TRBD2 | - | TGTGCCAGCAGTTCGACTAGCGGGAGCGCCGGTGAGCAGTTCTTC | CASSSTSGSAGEQFF